One sample yielded the 15 T cell receptor beta chains listed below, sequenced in a study of cytotoxic CD8 clonotypes in ibrutinib-treated CLL. The repertoire was sequenced with immunoSEQ multiplex PCR; TCRdb's copy has only in-frame clones and lacks some. The table has 110,000 to 150,000 clones, about 79% seen once; the top ten hold roughly 12%. The starting material was PBMCs, obtained after 12 months of ibrutinib treatment. These receptors originate from a human donor with chronic lymphocytic leukemia.

Of note for this clone: Other DNA sequences in this sample translate to the same CDR3. This chain connects TRBV18 to TRBJ2-5; D call uncertain. The length of the CDR3 is 11 residues. Looked up from germline, CDR1 is KGHSH and CDR2 is LQKENI. V lost 6 bases and J 2 bases, leaving 4 bases between the germline ends. Here the CDR3 reads CASSPQETQYF. CDR3 sequence (DNA): TGTGCCAGCTCCCCTCAAGAGACCCAGTACTTC.

This sequence joins TRBV7-8 and TRBJ1-3, with D possibly being TRBD1 (6 bases). Germline CDR1 and CDR2: SGHVS and FQNEAQ. With 5 bases removed from V and 4 bases from J, the gap between germline ends came to 21 bases. This CDR3 comprises 17 residues. CDR3 bases: TGTGCCAGCAGCACGCTGGCAGGGGTTTACTCCGGAAACACCATATATTTT. Its translation: CASSTLAGVYSGNTIYF.

This sequence joins TRBV5-5 and TRBJ2-1; D not certain. The CDR3 runs to 13 residues. Germline lookup yields CDR1 SGHKS and CDR2 YYEKEE (reference sequence). V was pared by 4 bases and J by 10 bases, with 15 bases between. CDR3 amino acids: CASSKDPDREQFF. In DNA, the CDR3 is TGTGCCAGCAGCAAGGACCCCGACCGGGAGCAGTTCTTC.

CDR3 nucleotides: TGTGCCAGCTCACCCCGCCCGGGTCCTCCCTCCGTTAATGAAAAACTGTTTTTT. It encodes CASSPRPGPPSVNEKLFF. The V and J genes are TRBV18 and TRBJ1-4, with D unclear. Germline assignment: CDR1 KGHSH and CDR2 LQKENI. Trimming shortened V by 3 bases and J by 4 bases, and 21 bases separated the two germline ends. The CDR3 totals 18 residues.

This chain uses TRBV27 with TRBJ2-1, with D possibly being TRBD2 (6 bases). CDR1 is MNHEY, CDR2 SMNVEV, per germline (reference sequence). The CDR3 spans 19 residues. V lost 6 bases to trimming and J lost 1 base, with 25 bases between them. This CDR3 is CASRPMGDSRWGSYNEQFF. The CDR3 DNA follows: TGTGCCAGCAGACCAATGGGGGACTCCCGGTGGGGGTCCTACAATGAGCAGTTCTTC.

This sequence joins TRBV30 and TRBJ2-7; 7 bases agree with TRBD1. The V gene end was trimmed by 3 bases and the J gene end by 6 bases; junction bases not matched to a gene: 8. Germline loops: CDR1 GTSNPN, CDR2 SVGIG (reference sequence). The CDR3 totals 13 residues. CDR3 in amino acids: CAWSRGTLLEQYF. CDR3 DNA: TGTGCCTGGAGCAGGGGGACACTCCTCGAGCAGTACTTC.

The chain couples TRBV11-1 to TRBJ2-7, with D maybe TRBD1 (9 bases). Germline values: CDR1 SGHAT, CDR2 FQDESV (reference sequence). Trimming stripped 5 bases from V and 7 bases from J, with 21 bases between. The CDR3 is 15 amino acids. The CDR3 sequence is CASSQAGDRAGEQYF. The CDR3 DNA sequence: TGTGCCAGCAGCCAAGCGGGGGACAGGGCTGGGGAGCAGTACTTC.

The chain carries TRBV5-1 and TRBJ2-7, with 7 bases fitting TRBD2. CDR1 is SGHRS, CDR2 YFSETQ, per germline. The CDR3 has 15 amino acids. J lost 0 bases, V lost 1 base, and 4 bases had no gene match. The DNA of the CDR3 is TGCGCCAGCAGCTTGCGGCTAGCGGACTCCTACGAGCAGTACTTC. Translation: CASSLRLADSYEQYF.

As for this clone: Other DNA sequences in the sample encode the same CDR3. The CDR3 is CASSLSGTAYEQYF. The CDR3 coding sequence is TGCGCCAGCAGCTTGTCCGGGACCGCCTACGAGCAGTACTTC. The chain is built from TRBV5-1 and TRBJ2-7; the D gene could be TRBD1 or TRBD2 (5 bases each). V dropped 1 base and J dropped 2 bases, with 10 bases sitting between them. Germline CDR1 reads SGHRS; CDR2 reads YFSETQ. The CDR3 has 14 amino acids.

V and J are TRBV9 and TRBJ2-7, with a weak D call TRBD2 (6 bases). CDR1 and CDR2 from the germline V gene are SGDLS and YYNGEE. The ends were cut back, 4 bases at V and 7 bases at J, with 24 bases in the middle. This CDR3 is 16 amino acids long. This chain's CDR3 is CASSMPGASATEEQYF. CDR3 nucleotides: TGTGCCAGCAGCATGCCCGGGGCTAGCGCCACTGAGGAGCAGTACTTC.

V usage is TRBV21-1 and J usage is TRBJ2-1. TRBV21-1 is a listed pseudogene. The CDR3 spans 16 residues. CDR3 residues: CASSNQTPPYYNEQFF. In DNA form, the CDR3 reads TGTGCCAGCAGCAACCAGACCCCACCTTACTACAATGAGCAGTTCTTC.

V gene TRBV4-3 combines with J gene TRBJ2-3, with 9 bases aligning to TRBD2. Germline V gene lookup returns CDR1 LGHNA and CDR2 YSLEER. This CDR3 is 15 amino acids long. With V trimmed by 3 bases and J by 3 bases, 4 bases remained unmatched. The CDR3 region has the DNA TGCGCCAGCAGCCAGAATAGCGGGAGTACAGATACGCAGTATTTT. It specifies CASSQNSGSTDTQYF.

CDR3 protein: CASSLGGGQENYGYTF. Here the CDR3 DNA reads TGCGCCAGCAGCTTGGGAGGGGGACAGGAAAACTATGGCTACACCTTC. The chain uses TRBV5-1 and TRBJ1-2, with TRBD1 identical over 8 bases. J was trimmed by 2 bases and V by 0 bases; bases with no gene match: 6. CDR1 SGHRS and CDR2 YFSETQ come from the germline V gene. This CDR3 contains 16 residues. Together with reference TRBV5-1 and TRBJ1-2, the CDR3 gives the full variable domain: KAGVTQTPRYLIKTRGQQVTLSCSPISGHRSVSWYQQTPGQGLQFLFEYFSETQRNKGNFPGRFSGRQFSNSRSEMNVSTLELGDSALYLCASSLGGGQENYGYTFGSGTRLTVV.

V gene TRBV2 combines with J gene TRBJ1-5; 12 bases are shared with TRBD1. V gave up 9 bases and J gave up 6 bases; unmatched junction bases: 12. In germline, CDR1 is SNHLY, CDR2 FYNNEI. The CDR3 runs 16 residues. The CDR3 loop is CASYRDRGQVGQPQHF. Written as DNA, the CDR3 is TGTGCCAGTTACCGGGACAGGGGGCAGGTGGGTCAGCCCCAGCATTTT.

V gene TRBV7-2 combines with J gene TRBJ2-5; 9 bases align to TRBD2. The germline CDR1 and CDR2 sequences are SGHTA and FQGNSA. V was pared by 5 bases and J by 2 bases, with 9 bases of the junction left unmatched. The CDR3 spans 16 residues. CDR3 bases: TGTGCCAGCAGCGTAGACACTAGCGGGCTGCAAGAGACCCAGTACTTC. It is translated as CASSVDTSGLQETQYF.